This TCR beta chain was identified in a study of T cells after somatic rescue of genetic block. The CDR3 spans 12 residues. Germline CDR1 reads SEHNR; CDR2 reads FQNEAQ (reference sequence). V lost 0 bases and J lost 7, with 7 bases in between. Sequencing was performed with immunoSEQ multiplex PCR; in TCRdb, only in-frame clones are kept and a portion is missing. The table includes 10,000 to 15,000 clones, approximately 74% detected once. The source is a boy younger than 18. Sequenced: peripheral blood mononuclear cells (PBMCs). The chain employs TRBV7-9 and TRBJ2-7, with D uncertain. CDR3 sequence reads: CASSLALGEQYF. CDR3 coding DNA: TGTGCCAGCAGCTTAGCTTTGGGGGAGCAGTACTTC.